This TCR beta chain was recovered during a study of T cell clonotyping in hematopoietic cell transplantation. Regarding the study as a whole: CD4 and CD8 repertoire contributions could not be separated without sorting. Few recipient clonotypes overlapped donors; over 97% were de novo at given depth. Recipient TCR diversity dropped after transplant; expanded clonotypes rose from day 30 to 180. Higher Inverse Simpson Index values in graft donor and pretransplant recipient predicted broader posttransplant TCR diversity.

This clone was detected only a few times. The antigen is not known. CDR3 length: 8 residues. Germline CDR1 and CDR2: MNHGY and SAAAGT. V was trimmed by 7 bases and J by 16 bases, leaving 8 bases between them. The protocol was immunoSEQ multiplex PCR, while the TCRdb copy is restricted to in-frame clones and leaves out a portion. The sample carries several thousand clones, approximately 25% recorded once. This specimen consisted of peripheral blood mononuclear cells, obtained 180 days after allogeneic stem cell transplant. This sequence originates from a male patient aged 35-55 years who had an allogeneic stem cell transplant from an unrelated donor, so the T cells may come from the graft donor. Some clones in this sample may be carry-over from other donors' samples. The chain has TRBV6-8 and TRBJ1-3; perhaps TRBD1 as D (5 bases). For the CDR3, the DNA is TGTGCCAGCACCCACAGGTATTTT. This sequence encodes CASTHRYF.